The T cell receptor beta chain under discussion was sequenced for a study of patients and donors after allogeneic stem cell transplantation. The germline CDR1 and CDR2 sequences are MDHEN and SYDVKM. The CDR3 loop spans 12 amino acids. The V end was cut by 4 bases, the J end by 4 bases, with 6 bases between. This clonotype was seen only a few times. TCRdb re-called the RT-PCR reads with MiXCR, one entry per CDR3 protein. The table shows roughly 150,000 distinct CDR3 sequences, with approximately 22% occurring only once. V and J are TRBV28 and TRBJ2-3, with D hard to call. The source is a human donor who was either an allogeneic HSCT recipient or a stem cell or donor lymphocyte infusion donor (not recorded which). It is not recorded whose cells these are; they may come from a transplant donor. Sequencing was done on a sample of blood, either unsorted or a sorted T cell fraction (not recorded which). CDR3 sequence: CASSYPADTQYF. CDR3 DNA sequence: TGTGCCAGCAGTTACCCAGCAGATACGCAGTATTTT.